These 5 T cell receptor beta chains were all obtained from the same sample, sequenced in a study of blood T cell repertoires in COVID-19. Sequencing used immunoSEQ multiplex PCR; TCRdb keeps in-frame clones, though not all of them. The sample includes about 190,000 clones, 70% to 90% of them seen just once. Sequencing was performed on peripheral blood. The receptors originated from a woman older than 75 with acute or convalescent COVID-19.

In DNA form, the CDR3 reads TGTGCCAGTAGCGCGACTAGCGGGAGGGCCTGGAGCACCGGGGAGCTGTTTTTT. Amino acids: CASSATSGRAWSTGELFF. This chain joins TRBV19 and TRBJ2-2; 14 bases match TRBD2. The CDR3 sequence is 18 residues long. The V and J ends lost 6 bases and 4 bases, in that order; junction bases with no gene match: 10. The germline V gene has CDR1 LNHDA and CDR2 SQIVND (reference sequence).

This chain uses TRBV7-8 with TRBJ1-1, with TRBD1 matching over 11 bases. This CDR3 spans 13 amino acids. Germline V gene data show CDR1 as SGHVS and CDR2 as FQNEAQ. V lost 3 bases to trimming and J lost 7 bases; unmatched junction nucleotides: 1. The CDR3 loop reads CASSLDRGLEAFF. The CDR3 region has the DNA TGTGCCAGCAGCTTGGACAGGGGGCTTGAAGCTTTCTTT.

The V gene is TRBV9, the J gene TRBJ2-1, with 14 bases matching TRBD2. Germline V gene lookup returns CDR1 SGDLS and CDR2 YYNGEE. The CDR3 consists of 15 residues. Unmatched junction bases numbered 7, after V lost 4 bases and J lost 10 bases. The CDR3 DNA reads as TGTGCCAGCAGCTCGCGACTAGCGGGAGGGCCGGAGCAGTTCTTC. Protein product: CASSSRLAGGPEQFF.

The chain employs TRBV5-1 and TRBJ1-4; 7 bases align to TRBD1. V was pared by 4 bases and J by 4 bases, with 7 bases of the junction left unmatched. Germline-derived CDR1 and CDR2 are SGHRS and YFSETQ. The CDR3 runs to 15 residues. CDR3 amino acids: CASSPTGAVNEKLFF. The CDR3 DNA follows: TGCGCCAGCAGCCCCACAGGGGCTGTTAATGAAAAACTGTTTTTT.

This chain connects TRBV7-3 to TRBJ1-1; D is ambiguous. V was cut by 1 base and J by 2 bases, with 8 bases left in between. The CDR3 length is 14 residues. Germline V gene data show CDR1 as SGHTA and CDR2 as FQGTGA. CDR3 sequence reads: CASSLMATNTEAFF. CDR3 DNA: TGTGCCAGCAGCTTAATGGCCACAAACACTGAAGCTTTCTTT.